This T cell receptor beta chain was sequenced in a study of blood T cells in healthy people across ages. Overall study findings and caveats: Observed TCR beta diversity per million T cells went down as age went up. This fall followed a roughly linear course with age.

A sample-barcoded 5' primer and a J-beta primer mix were used in a second PCR of roughly 6 to 12 cycles. Each CDR3 protein is one row after TCRdb ran MiXCR on the 5' RACE reads. In the table there are 1.5 million to 2 million distinct CDR3 sequences, just under 50% of which are singletons. The CDR3 is 12 amino acids. Germline-derived CDR1 and CDR2 are SGHTA and FQGNSA. For this clonotype: Its matching antigen is unknown.

Every participating donor contributed 8.5 to 10 milliliters of peripheral blood through a draw. This TCR came from a woman in her 40s in good health. V and J are TRBV7-2 and TRBJ2-7; D is uncertain. The DNA end lines up better with TRBJ2-5; the J call may be wrong. Sequences were obtained from blood. CDR3 nucleotide sequence: TGTGCCAGCAGCTTAGATTTAGCGACCCAGTACTTC. Translated: CASSLDLATQYF.